Below, 6 T cell receptor beta chains from the same sample are listed, as sequenced in a study of blood T cell repertoires in COVID-19. The table came from immunoSEQ multiplex PCR; TCRdb's copy has only in-frame clones and leaves some out. Altogether over 200,000 clones are present, about 90% being singletons, with the ten largest covering 1.9%. Sequenced input: peripheral blood. Receptor source: a middle-aged man with active or convalescent COVID-19.

The V call is TRBV28, the J call TRBJ2-3; no definite D call. Trimming removed 3 bases from V and 2 bases from J, with 6 bases in between. The CDR3 totals 13 residues. Germline values: CDR1 MDHEN, CDR2 SYDVKM. DNA of the CDR3: TGTGCCAGCAGTTTTCTTGTCACAGATACGCAGTATTTT. Its protein product is CASSFLVTDTQYF.

The CDR3 nucleotides are TGTGCCAGCAGCCCCCAGACTTACACTGAAGCTTTCTTT. Residues: CASSPQTYTEAFF. V gene TRBV7-8 combines with J gene TRBJ1-1; D is ambiguous. V dropped 5 bases and J dropped 3 bases, with 10 bases sitting between them. The CDR3 sequence is 13 residues long. The V gene's germline CDR1 is SGHVS and CDR2 FQNEAQ.

The rearrangement links TRBV27 to TRBJ2-7; TRBD2 agrees at 13 bases. V was clipped by 6 bases and J by 3 bases; unmatched bases: 5. The germline V gene has CDR1 MNHEY and CDR2 SMNVEV (reference sequence). This CDR3 region has 15 residues. CDR3 sequence: CASRYTSGGVYEQYF. CDR3 DNA: TGTGCCAGCAGATATACTAGCGGGGGGGTCTACGAGCAGTACTTC.

This chain joins TRBV13 and TRBJ2-7, with 7 bases that match TRBD1. The CDR3 contains 14 residues. The V gene's germline CDR1 is PRHDT and CDR2 FYEKMQ (reference sequence). The trim removed 2 bases at V and 4 bases at J, leaving 5 bases unmatched. This CDR3 reads CASSLRDSPYEQYF. As DNA, the CDR3 is TGTGCCAGCAGCTTACGGGACAGCCCATACGAGCAGTACTTC.

The chain employs TRBV7-9 and TRBJ2-2; the D gene is possibly TRBD1 (6 bases). The CDR3 loop spans 15 amino acids. With 6 bases removed from V and 5 bases from J, the gap between germline ends came to 16 bases. Germline V gene data show CDR1 as SEHNR and CDR2 as FQNEAQ (reference sequence). The CDR3 sequence: CASRLPGHSTGELFF. Written as DNA, the CDR3 is TGTGCCAGCAGATTGCCGGGACACTCTACCGGGGAGCTGTTTTTT. Full variable domain (remainder filled in from reference TRBV7-9 and TRBJ2-2): DTGVSQNPRHKITKRGQNVTFRCDPISEHNRLYWYRQTLGQGPEFLTYFQNEAQLEKSRLLSDRFSAERPKGSFSTLEIQRTEQGDSAMYLCASRLPGHSTGELFFGEGSRLTVL.

In its sample, this clone was seen once. The chain is built from TRBV7-9 and TRBJ1-6; D is undetermined. Looked up from germline, CDR1 is SEHNR and CDR2 is FQNEAQ (reference sequence). The CDR3 is 12 residues long. Trimming left V 5 bases short and J 7 bases short, with 6 bases between. The CDR3 sequence: CASSARNSPLHF. The CDR3 DNA reads TGTGCCAGCAGCGCTAGGAATTCACCCCTCCACTTT.